This TCR beta chain was documented in a study of blood T cell repertoires in COVID-19. On the study more broadly: Researchers got acute and convalescent COVID-19 samples from the United States, Italy and Spain. Sources were T cells, B-cell-depleted T cells, or PBMCs; the material itself was cDNA or gDNA.

Per germline, CDR1 SGDLS and CDR2 YYNGEE. This CDR3 has 15 residues. V lost 0 bases and J lost 4; bases outside the gene matches: 3. In the original analysis: Reference gene primer amplification in the assay estimated nucleated cell counts. Libraries were prepared by immunoSEQ multiplex PCR; TCRdb keeps only in-frame clonotypes and omits some of them. Clonal size and the V and J genes are those of that table, whereas D and trimming came from the DNA. Of tens of thousands of clones listed, about 86% are singletons. This sequence originates from a human donor in a cohort sampled during active COVID-19. Input material: peripheral blood. The J gene is TRBJ1-1, the V gene TRBV9; 10 positions agree with TRBD1. DNA for the CDR3: TGTGCCAGCAGCGTAGGGGACAGGGGCTTCACTGAAGCTTTCTTT. This sequence encodes CASSVGDRGFTEAFF.